Detailed here is one T cell receptor (beta chain). The antigen is undetermined. The sample originates from a study of CD4 T cells in relation to SARS-CoV-2 and coronaviruses. Study in general: The HLA restriction of the shared crossreactive spike epitopes was mapped.

Study outcomes and limitations: According to naive versus memory sequencing, detected responses are memory recall, not newly primed. Crossreactive clones expanded significantly less to SARS-CoV-2 than monoreactive clones.

The ends were cut back, 3 bases at V and 1 base at J, with 6 bases in the middle. This CDR3 contains 14 residues. Germline CDR1 reads SGHTA; CDR2 reads FQGNSA. The protocol was immunoSEQ multiplex PCR, while the TCRdb copy is restricted to in-frame clones and leaves out a portion. The sample holds some 38,000 clones, around 77% seen once. The receptor comes from an adult with COVID-19. The sequenced material came from memory CD4+ T cells from PBMCs, cultured in vitro. The chain links TRBV7-2 to TRBJ2-2; D uncertain. The CDR3 region has the DNA TGTGCCAGCAGCTTGGGCAAGAACACCGGGGAGCTGTTTTTT. Translation: CASSLGKNTGELFF.